Listed below are T cell receptor beta chains from one sample, sequenced in a study of CD8 T cells in ankylosing spondylitis. One entry per CDR3 protein, called by TCRdb with MiXCR from the 5' RACE reads. The sample has about 110,000 distinct CDR3 sequences, 24% seen once. The source material was synovial fluid, either unsorted or a sorted T cell fraction (not recorded which). The receptors shown here come from a male donor with ankylosing spondylitis. Each CDR3 is given with its conserved first and last residue. D genes are given only for firm matches. The size of a clone is reported for some rows only, either as once, few or many, or as a class for expanded clones.

clone_size d_call j_call v_call cdr3_nt cdr3_aa
few NA TRBJ2-1 TRBV7-9 TGTGCCAGTCGTGATACGGGACTGTCCTACAATGAGCAGTTCTTC CASRDTGLSYNEQFF
medium-sized NA TRBJ2-2 TRBV7-6 TGTGCCAGCAGCTTAGTTGGGGACACCGGGGAGCTGTTTTTT CASSLVGDTGELFF
NA NA TRBJ2-3 TRBV7-7 TGTGCTAGCAGTATCCTTAATCAGGCAGATACGCAGTATTTT CASSILNQADTQYF
few TRBD1 TRBJ1-1 TRBV11-2 TGTGCCAGCAGCATAGCACGACAGGGGTACACTGAAGCTTTCTTT CASSIARQGYTEAFF
NA TRBD2 TRBJ2-1 TRBV20-1 TGCAGTGCTATTGGGGTAGCGGGAAAGAATGAGCAGTTCTTC CSAIGVAGKNEQFF
NA NA TRBJ2-3 TRBV11-2 TGTGCCAGCAGCTTAAGCGGAGGGGTAGGGACAGATACGCAGTATTTT CASSLSGGVGTDTQYF
few NA TRBJ1-1 TRBV27 TGTGCCAGCAGTTTACGGACAGATGGGGCCACTGAAGCTTTCTTT CASSLRTDGATEAFF
many NA TRBJ1-2 TRBV12-3/TRBV12-4 TGTGCCAGCAGTCAGGGGTCCATGGGCTATGGCTACACCTTC CASSQGSMGYGYTF
NA NA TRBJ2-3 TRBV15 TGTGCCACCAGCAGAGACTACGATATGGGGGCAGATACGCAGTATTTT CATSRDYDMGADTQYF
few NA TRBJ2-5 TRBV3-1 TGTGCCAGCAGCCAAGTGGGGACCCAAGAGACCCAGTACTTC CASSQVGTQETQYF
NA TRBD1 TRBJ2-5 TRBV2 TGTGCCAGCACTCAGTCCCGGGACAGGTTCTCAATGTGGACCCAGTACTTC CASTQSRDRFSMWTQYF
few TRBD1 TRBJ2-3 TRBV5-1 TGCGCCAGCAGCTTGGGCCTGACAGGGTTCACAGATACGCAGTATTTT CASSLGLTGFTDTQYF
few TRBD2 TRBJ2-7 TRBV12-3/TRBV12-4 TGTGCCAGCAGCCTTGTGGGGACTAGCGGCGAGCAGTACTTC CASSLVGTSGEQYF
few NA TRBJ2-1 TRBV7-2 TGTGCCAGCAGCTTAGCGTCTAGGGTCGGGAATGAGCAGTTCTTC CASSLASRVGNEQFF
NA TRBD1 TRBJ1-4 TRBV25-1 TGTGCCAGCAGTGAATTCCGAGACAGGGCTAATGAAAAACTGTTTTTT CASSEFRDRANEKLFF
many NA TRBJ2-2 TRBV3-1 TGTGCCAGCAGCCAATTCCGGACGGAGCTGTTTTTT CASSQFRTELFF
few NA TRBJ1-6 TRBV7-2 TGTGCCAGCGGCAATTCTTATAATTCACCCCTCCACTTT CASGNSYNSPLHF
many NA TRBJ2-2 TRBV20-1 TGCAGTGCTAGGACAGACACCGGGGAGCTGTTTTTT CSARTDTGELFF
NA TRBD2 TRBJ2-1 TRBV2 TGTGCCAGCAGTGAGGGACTAGCGGAGTACAATGAGCAGTTCTTC CASSEGLAEYNEQFF
few NA TRBJ2-3 TRBV29-1 TGCAGCGTTGATGGGTCAGATACGCAGTATTTT CSVDGSDTQYF
few NA TRBJ2-7 TRBV11-2 TGTGCCAGCAGCCCTTCGACGCGAGGGCACGAGCAGTACTTC CASSPSTRGHEQYF
few TRBD2 TRBJ2-1 TRBV3-1 TGTGCCAGCAGCCAAAGGGGAGGGACTAGCGGACTGAACTACAATGAGCAGTTCTTC CASSQRGGTSGLNYNEQFF
many TRBD2 TRBJ2-1 TRBV27 TGTGCCAGCAGTTCACTAGCGGACTCCTACAATGAGCAGTTCTTC CASSSLADSYNEQFF
NA NA TRBJ2-5 TRBV5-1 TGCGCCAGCAGCTTAGAACAGGGTCGACGGGAGACCCAGTACTTC CASSLEQGRRETQYF
few TRBD2 TRBJ2-3 TRBV20-1 TGCAGTGCTAGCAGACTAGCGGGACAGAACACAGATACGCAGTATTTT CSASRLAGQNTDTQYF
many TRBD2 TRBJ2-1 TRBV3-1 TGTGCCAGCAGCCAAACTGGCGGGAGCCAGTTCTTC CASSQTGGSQFF
many NA TRBJ2-3 TRBV10-3 TGTGCCACCAACCGAGGGGATACGCAGTATTTT CATNRGDTQYF
few TRBD1 TRBJ1-1 TRBV20-1 TGCAGTGCTCCGGGACAGGGTGCCACTGAAGCTTTCTTT CSAPGQGATEAFF
NA NA TRBJ1-3 TRBV29-1 TGCAGCGCCACCCCGGGGTTTGGAAACACCATATATTTT CSATPGFGNTIYF
NA TRBD2 TRBJ2-1 TRBV18 TGTGCCAGCTCAGCGACTAGCGGGAGTTTCAATGAGCAGTTCTTC CASSATSGSFNEQFF
NA TRBD2 TRBJ2-1 TRBV5-1 TGCGCCAGCAGCCCTGGACTAGGCACCTACAATGAGCAGTTCTTC CASSPGLGTYNEQFF
NA NA TRBJ2-5 TRBV5-1 TGCGCCAGCAGAGGTACCATGGGTCAAGAGACCCAGTACTTC CASRGTMGQETQYF
few TRBD2 TRBJ2-3 TRBV10-3 TGTGCCATCAGTGGGTCTAGCGGGAGTGCAGATACGCAGTATTTT CAISGSSGSADTQYF
NA NA TRBJ2-1 TRBV11-2 TGTGCCAGCAGCTTAGCCGCTTCGCTCAATGAGCAGTTCTTC CASSLAASLNEQFF
NA NA TRBJ2-1 TRBV25-1 TGTGCCAGCAGTCGCGGGAAGAATGAGCAGTTCTTC CASSRGKNEQFF
few TRBD1 TRBJ2-1 TRBV20-1 TGCAGTGCTAGGAGACAGGGTTTAGTTTTGAATGAGCAGTTCTTC CSARRQGLVLNEQFF
few NA TRBJ1-4 TRBV19 TGTGCCAGTAGTGTCGCGGCAACTAATGAAAAACTGTTTTTT CASSVAATNEKLFF